This T cell receptor beta chain was profiled in a study of T-cell reconstitution after alpha-beta-depleted transplantation in children. CDR1 and CDR2 from the germline V gene are DFQATT and SNEGSKA (reference sequence). The CDR3 is 14 residues long. The J segment lost 3 bases and the V segment lost 6 bases, leaving 8 bases of the junction unmatched. General observations from the study: Alpha-beta T cells present about two months after transplant were reported to originate from several hundred expanded graft clones. Day-60 TCRbeta diversity that was high in some patients was derived from surviving recipient T cells and thymic progenitors. By one year post-transplant, T-cell counts and diversity largely arose from T cells that were newly produced.

Unique molecular identifiers were used in preparing the TCRbeta library. TCRdb reprocessed the PCR reads with MiXCR, giving one entry per CDR3 protein. The profile shows approximately 230,000 distinct CDR3 sequences, about 23% of them singletons. In regard to this clonotype: What it recognizes is unknown.

The chain is built from TRBV20-1 and TRBJ2-1, with 7 nucleotides matching TRBD2. The receptor was derived from a girl aged 2 to 10 with Fanconi anemia, due to receive a stem cell transplant. The specimen comprised PBMCs, sampled before TCRalphabeta/CD19-depleted stem cell transplant. CDR3 bases: TGCAGTGCAACTAACCGGGACTACTACAATGAGCAGTTCTTC. Amino acid sequence: CSATNRDYYNEQFF.